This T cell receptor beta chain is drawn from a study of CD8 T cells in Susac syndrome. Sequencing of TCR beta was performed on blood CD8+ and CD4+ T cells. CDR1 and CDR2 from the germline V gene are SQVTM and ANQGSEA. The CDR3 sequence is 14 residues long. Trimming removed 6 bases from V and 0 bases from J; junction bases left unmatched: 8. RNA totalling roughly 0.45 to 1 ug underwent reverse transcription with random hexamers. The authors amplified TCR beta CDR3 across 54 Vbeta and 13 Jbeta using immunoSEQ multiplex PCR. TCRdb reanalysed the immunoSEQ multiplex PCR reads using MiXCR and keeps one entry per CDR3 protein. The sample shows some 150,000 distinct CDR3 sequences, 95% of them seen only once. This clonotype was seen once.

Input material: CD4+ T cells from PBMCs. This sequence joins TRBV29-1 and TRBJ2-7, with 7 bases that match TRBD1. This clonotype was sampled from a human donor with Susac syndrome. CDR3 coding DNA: TGCAGCGTGGGATTGGACAGGACCTCCTACGAGCAGTACTTC. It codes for CSVGLDRTSYEQYF.